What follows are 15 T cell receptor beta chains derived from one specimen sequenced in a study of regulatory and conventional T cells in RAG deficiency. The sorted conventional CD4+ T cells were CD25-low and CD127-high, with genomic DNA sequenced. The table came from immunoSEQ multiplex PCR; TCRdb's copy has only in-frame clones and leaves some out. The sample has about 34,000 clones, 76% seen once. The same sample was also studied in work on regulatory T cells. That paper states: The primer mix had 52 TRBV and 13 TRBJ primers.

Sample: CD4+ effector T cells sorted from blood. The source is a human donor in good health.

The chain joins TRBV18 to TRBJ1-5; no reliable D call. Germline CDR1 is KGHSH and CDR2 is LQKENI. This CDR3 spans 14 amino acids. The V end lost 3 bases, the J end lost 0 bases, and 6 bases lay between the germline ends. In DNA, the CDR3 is TGTGCCAGCTCACCGTCGACTAGCAATCAGCCCCAGCATTTT. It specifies CASSPSTSNQPQHF.

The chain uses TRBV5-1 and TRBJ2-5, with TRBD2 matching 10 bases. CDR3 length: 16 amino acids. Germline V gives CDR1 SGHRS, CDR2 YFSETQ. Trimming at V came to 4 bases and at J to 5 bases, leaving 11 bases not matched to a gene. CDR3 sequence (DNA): TGCGCCAGCAGCGAAGTAGCGGGGGGCGTCCGGGAGACCCAGTACTTC. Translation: CASSEVAGGVRETQYF.

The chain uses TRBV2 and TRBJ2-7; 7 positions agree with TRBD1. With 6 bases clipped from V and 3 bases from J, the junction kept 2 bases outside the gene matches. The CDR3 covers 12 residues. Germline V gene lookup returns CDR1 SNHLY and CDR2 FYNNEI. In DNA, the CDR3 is TGTGCCAGCAGACGGACAGGCTACGAGCAGTACTTC. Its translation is CASRRTGYEQYF.

CDR3 nucleotide sequence: TGTGCCAGCAGTTTGGGCGGAACTTATGGCTACACCTTC. Translating gives CASSLGGTYGYTF. This chain links TRBV27 with TRBJ1-2; D ambiguous. The CDR3 has 13 amino acids. Between the trimmed V and J ends, which lost 3 bases and 5 bases, there was a span of 10 bases. The germline V gene has CDR1 MNHEY and CDR2 SMNVEV (reference sequence).

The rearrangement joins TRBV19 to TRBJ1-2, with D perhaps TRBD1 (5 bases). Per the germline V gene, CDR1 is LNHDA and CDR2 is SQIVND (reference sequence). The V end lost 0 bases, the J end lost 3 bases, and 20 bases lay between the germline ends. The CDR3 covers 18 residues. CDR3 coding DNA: TGTGCCAGTAGTATAGATCGACAGCCCCCTGCCCGGGACTATGGCTACACCTTC. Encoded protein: CASSIDRQPPARDYGYTF.

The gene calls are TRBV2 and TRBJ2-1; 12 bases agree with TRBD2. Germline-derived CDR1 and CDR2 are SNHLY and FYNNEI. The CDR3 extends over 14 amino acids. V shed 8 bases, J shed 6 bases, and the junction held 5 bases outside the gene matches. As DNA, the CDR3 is TGTGCCAGCCGGGGACTAGCGGGCCGCAATGAGCAGTTCTTC. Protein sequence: CASRGLAGRNEQFF.

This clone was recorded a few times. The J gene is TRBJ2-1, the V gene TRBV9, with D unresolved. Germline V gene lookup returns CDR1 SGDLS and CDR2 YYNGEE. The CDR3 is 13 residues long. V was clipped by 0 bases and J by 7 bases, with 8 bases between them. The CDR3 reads CASSVANGNEQFF. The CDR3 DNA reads TGTGCCAGCAGCGTAGCTAACGGTAATGAGCAGTTCTTC. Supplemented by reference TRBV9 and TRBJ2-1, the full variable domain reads DSGVTQTPKHLITATGQRVTLRCSPRSGDLSVYWYQQSLDQGLQFLIQYYNGEERAKGNILERFSAQQFPDLHSELNLSSLELGDSALYFCASSVANGNEQFFGPGTRLTVL.

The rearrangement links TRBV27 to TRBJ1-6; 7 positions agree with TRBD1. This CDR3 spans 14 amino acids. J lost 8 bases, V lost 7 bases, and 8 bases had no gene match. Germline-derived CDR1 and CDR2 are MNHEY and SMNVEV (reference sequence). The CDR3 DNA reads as TGTGCCAGCAATAAAAGGGACAGCCATTCACCCCTCCACTTT. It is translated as CASNKRDSHSPLHF.

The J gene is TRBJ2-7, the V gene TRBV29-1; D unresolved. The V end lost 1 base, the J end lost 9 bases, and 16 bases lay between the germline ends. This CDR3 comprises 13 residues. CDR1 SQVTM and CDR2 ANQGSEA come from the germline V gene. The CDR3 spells CSVEGPGSERQYF. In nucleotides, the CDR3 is TGCAGCGTTGAAGGTCCCGGGTCGGAACGGCAGTACTTC.

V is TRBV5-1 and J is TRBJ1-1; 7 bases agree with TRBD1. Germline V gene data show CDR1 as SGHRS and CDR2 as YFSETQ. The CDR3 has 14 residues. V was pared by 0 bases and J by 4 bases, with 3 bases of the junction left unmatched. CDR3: CASSLAAGGTEAFF. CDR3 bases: TGCGCCAGCAGCTTGGCCGCAGGGGGCACTGAAGCTTTCTTT.

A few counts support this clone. The CDR3 bases are TGTGCCAGCAGCCGGGACAGGGGGTCAAGAACTAATGAAAAACTGTTTTTT. This translates into CASSRDRGSRTNEKLFF. The chain combines TRBV9 with TRBJ1-4; 11 positions match TRBD1. Germline V gene lookup returns CDR1 SGDLS and CDR2 YYNGEE. The CDR3 length is 17 residues. The V and J ends lost 4 bases and 1 base, in that order; junction bases with no gene match: 6.

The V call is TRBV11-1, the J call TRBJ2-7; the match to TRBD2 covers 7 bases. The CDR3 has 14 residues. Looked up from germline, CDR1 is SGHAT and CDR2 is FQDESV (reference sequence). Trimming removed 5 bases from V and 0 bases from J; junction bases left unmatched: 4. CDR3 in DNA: TGTGCCAGCAGCCGGGGGGACGGCTCCTACGAGCAGTACTTC. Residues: CASSRGDGSYEQYF.

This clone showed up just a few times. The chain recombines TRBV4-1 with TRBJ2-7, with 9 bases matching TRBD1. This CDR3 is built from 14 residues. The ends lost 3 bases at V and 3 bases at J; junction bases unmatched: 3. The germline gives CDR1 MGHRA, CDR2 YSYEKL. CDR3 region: CASSQGTGLYEQYF. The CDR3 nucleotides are TGCGCCAGCAGCCAGGGGACAGGGCTCTACGAGCAGTACTTC.

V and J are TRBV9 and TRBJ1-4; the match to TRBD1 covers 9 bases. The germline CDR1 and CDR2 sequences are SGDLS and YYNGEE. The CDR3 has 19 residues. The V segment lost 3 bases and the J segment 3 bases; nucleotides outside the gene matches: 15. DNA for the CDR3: TGTGCCAGCAGCGAAAAGCCCTTGGGACAGGGACCATCTAATGAAAAACTGTTTTTT. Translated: CASSEKPLGQGPSNEKLFF.

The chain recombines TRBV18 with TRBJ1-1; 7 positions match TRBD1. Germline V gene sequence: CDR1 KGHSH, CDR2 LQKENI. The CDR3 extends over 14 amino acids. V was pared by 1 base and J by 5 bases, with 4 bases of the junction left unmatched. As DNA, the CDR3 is TGTGCCAGCTCACCACTGCAGGGGGAGACTGAAGCTTTCTTT. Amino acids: CASSPLQGETEAFF. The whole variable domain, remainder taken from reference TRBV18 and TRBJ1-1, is NAGVMQNPRHLVRRRGQEARLRCSPMKGHSHVYWYRQLPEEGLKFMVYLQKENIIDESGMPKERFSAEFPKEGPSILRIQQVVRGDSAAYFCASSPLQGETEAFFGQGTRLTVV.